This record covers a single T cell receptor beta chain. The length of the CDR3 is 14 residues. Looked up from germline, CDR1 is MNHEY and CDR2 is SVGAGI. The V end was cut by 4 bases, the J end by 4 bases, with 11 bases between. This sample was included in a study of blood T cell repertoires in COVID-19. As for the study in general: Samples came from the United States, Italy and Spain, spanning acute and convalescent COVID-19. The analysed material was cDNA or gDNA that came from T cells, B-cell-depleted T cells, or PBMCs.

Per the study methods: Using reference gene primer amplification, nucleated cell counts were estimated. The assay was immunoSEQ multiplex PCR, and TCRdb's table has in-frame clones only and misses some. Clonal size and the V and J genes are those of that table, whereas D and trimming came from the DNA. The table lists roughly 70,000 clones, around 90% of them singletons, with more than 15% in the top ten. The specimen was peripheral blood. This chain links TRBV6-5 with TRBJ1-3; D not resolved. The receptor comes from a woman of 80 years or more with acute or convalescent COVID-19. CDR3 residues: CASSFSTEGNTIYF. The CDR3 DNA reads TGTGCCAGCAGTTTCTCGACTGAGGGAAACACCATATATTTT.